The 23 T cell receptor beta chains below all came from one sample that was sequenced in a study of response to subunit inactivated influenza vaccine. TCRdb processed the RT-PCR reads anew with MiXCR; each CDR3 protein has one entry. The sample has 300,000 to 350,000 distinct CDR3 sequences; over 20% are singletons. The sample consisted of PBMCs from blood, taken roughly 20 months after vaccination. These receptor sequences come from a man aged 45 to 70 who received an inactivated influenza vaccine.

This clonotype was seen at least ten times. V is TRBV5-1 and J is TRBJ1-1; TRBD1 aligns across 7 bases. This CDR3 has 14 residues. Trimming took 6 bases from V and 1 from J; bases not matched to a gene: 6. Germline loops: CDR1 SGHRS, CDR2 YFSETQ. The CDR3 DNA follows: TGCGCCAGCAAGCTTTCAGGGGGGAACACTGAAGCTTTCTTT. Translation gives CASKLSGGNTEAFF.

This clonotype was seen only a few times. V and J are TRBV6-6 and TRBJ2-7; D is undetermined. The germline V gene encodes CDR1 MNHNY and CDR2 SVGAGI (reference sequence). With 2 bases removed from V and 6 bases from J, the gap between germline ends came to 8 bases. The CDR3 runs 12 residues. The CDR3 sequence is CASSYRPLEQYF. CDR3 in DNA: TGTGCCAGCAGTTACCGACCCCTCGAGCAGTACTTC.

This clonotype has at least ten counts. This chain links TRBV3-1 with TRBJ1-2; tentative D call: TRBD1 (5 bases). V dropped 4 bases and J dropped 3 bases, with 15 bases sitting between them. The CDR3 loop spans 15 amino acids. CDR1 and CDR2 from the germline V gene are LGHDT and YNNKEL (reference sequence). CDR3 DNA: TGTGCCAGCAGCCGCCGCGGGGCGGATTACTATGGCTACACCTTC. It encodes CASSRRGADYYGYTF.

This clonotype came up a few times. The CDR3 DNA sequence: TGTGCCAGTAGGGAGGACACCCTGGTTAATCAGCCCCAGCATTTT. It translates to CASREDTLVNQPQHF. This chain connects TRBV19 to TRBJ1-5; D possibly corresponds to TRBD1 (5 bases). CDR1 and CDR2 (germline): LNHDA, SQIVND (reference sequence). The CDR3 runs 15 residues. V dropped 6 bases and J dropped 4 bases, with 16 bases sitting between them.

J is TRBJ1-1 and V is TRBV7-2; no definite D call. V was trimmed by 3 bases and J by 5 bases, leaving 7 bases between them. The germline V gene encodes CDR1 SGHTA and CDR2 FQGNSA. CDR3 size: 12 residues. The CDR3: CASSFRVTEAFF. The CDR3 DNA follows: TGTGCCAGCAGCTTTCGGGTTACTGAAGCTTTCTTT.

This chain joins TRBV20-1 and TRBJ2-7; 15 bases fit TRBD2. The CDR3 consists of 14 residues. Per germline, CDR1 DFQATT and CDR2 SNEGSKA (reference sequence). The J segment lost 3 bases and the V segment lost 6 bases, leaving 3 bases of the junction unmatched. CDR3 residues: CSAGLAGGDYEQYF. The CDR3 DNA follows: TGCAGTGCCGGACTAGCGGGAGGGGACTACGAGCAGTACTTC.

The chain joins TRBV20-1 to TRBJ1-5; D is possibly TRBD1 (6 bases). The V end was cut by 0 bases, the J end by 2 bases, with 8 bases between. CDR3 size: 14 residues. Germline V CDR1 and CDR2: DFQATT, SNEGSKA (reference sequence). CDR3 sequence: CSAREQGRNQPQHF. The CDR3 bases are TGCAGTGCTAGAGAACAGGGTCGCAATCAGCCCCAGCATTTT.

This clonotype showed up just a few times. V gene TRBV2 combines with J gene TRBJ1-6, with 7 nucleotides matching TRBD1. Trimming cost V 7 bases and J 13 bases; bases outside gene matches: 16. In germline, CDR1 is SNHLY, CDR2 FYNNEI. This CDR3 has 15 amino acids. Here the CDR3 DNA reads TGTGCCAGCACCCGAGCCCGACAGGGTGAATCGCCCCTCCACTTT. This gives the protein CASTRARQGESPLHF.

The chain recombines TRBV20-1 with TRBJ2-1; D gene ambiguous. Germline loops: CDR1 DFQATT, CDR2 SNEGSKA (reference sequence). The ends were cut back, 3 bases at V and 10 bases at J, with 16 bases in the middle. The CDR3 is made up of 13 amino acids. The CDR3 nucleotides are TGCAGTGCTAGCCAAATCTCGGCCGGGGAGCAGTTCTTC. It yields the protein CSASQISAGEQFF.

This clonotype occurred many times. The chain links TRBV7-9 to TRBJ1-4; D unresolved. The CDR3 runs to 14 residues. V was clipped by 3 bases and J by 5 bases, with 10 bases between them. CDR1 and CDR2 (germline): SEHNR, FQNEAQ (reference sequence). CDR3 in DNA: TGTGCCAGCAGCTTTTGGACGGAGAATGAAAAACTGTTTTTT. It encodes CASSFWTENEKLFF.

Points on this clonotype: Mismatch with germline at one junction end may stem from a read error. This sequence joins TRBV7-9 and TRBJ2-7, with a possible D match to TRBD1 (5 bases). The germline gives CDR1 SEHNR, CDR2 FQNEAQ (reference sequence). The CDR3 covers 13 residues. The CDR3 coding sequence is TGTGCCAGCAGCTTGGGCAGGGCTTACGGGCAGTACTTC. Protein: CASSLGRAYGQYF. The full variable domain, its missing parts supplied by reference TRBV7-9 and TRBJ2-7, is DTGVSQNPRHKITKRGQNVTFRCDPISEHNRLYWYRQTLGQGPEFLTYFQNEAQLEKSRLLSDRFSAERPKGSFSTLEIQRTEQGDSAMYLCASSLGRAYGQYFGPGTRLTVT.

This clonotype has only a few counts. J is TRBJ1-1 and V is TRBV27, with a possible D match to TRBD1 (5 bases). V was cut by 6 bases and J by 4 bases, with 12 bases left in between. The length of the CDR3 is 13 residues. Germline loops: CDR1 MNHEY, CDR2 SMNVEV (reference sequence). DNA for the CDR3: TGTGCCAGCAGCTTGGGACCTATCACTGAAGCTTTCTTT. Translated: CASSLGPITEAFF.

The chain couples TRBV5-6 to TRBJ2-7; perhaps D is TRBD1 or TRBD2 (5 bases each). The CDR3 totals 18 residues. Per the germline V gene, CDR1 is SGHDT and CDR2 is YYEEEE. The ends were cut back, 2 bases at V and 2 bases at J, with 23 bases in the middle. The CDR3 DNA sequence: TGTGCCAGCAGCTTTGTTGGTGGTTTAGGTGGGGACGCCTACGAGCAGTACTTC. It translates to CASSFVGGLGGDAYEQYF. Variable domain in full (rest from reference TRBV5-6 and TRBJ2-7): DAGVTQSPTHLIKTRGQQVTLRCSPKSGHDTVSWYQQALGQGPQFIFQYYEEEERQRGNFPDRFSGHQFPNYSSELNVNALLLGDSALYLCASSFVGGLGGDAYEQYFGPGTRLTVT.

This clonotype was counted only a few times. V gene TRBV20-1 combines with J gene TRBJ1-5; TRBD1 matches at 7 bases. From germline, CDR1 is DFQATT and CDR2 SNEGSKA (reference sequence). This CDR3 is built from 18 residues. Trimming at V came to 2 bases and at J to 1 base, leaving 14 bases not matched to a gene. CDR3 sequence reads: CSARPSGRGGTSNQPQHF. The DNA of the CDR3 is TGCAGTGCTAGACCCTCCGGCAGGGGGGGAACCAGCAATCAGCCCCAGCATTTT.

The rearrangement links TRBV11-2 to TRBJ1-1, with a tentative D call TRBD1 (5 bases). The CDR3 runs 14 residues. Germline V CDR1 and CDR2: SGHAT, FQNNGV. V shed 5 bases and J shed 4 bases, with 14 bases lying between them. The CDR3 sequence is CASSLGGVTTEAFF. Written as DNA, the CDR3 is TGTGCCAGCAGCCTGGGAGGGGTTACCACTGAAGCTTTCTTT.

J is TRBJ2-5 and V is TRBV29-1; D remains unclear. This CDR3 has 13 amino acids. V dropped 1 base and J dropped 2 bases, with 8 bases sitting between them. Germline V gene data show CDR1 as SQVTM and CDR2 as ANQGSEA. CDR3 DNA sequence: TGCAGCGTTGAAGTCGTACAGCAAGAGACCCAGTACTTC. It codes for CSVEVVQQETQYF.

The CDR3 DNA is TGTGCCACCGTTTTGTCCACTGAAGCTTTCTTT. This encodes CATVLSTEAFF. This chain links TRBV28 with TRBJ1-1; the D is unclear. The CDR3 length is 11 residues. The ends were cut back, 10 bases at V and 4 bases at J, with 10 bases in the middle. Germline CDR1 reads MDHEN; CDR2 reads SYDVKM.

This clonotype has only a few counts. The CDR3 loop reads CSARMTGGPRGYTF. CDR3 DNA sequence: TGCAGTGCTAGAATGACAGGGGGCCCGCGGGGCTACACCTTC. The V call is TRBV20-1, the J call TRBJ1-2; 10 nucleotides match TRBD1. The trim removed 2 bases at V and 8 bases at J, leaving 8 bases unmatched. There are 14 residues in the CDR3. The germline V gene has CDR1 DFQATT and CDR2 SNEGSKA (reference sequence).

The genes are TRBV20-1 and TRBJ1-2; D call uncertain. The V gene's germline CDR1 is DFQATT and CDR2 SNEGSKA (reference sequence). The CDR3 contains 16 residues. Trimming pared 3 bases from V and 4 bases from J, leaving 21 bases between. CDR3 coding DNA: TGCAGTGCTAGGGAGCCCCCGGTATCGATCGCCTATGGCTACACCTTC. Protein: CSAREPPVSIAYGYTF.

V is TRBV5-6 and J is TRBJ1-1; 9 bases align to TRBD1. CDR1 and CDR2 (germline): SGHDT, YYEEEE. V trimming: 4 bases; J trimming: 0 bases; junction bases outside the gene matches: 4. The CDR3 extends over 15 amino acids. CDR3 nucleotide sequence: TGTGCCAGCAGCATACAGGGGGCGTTGAACACTGAAGCTTTCTTT. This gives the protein CASSIQGALNTEAFF. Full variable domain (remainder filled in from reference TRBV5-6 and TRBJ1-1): DAGVTQSPTHLIKTRGQQVTLRCSPKSGHDTVSWYQQALGQGPQFIFQYYEEEERQRGNFPDRFSGHQFPNYSSELNVNALLLGDSALYLCASSIQGALNTEAFFGQGTRLTVV.

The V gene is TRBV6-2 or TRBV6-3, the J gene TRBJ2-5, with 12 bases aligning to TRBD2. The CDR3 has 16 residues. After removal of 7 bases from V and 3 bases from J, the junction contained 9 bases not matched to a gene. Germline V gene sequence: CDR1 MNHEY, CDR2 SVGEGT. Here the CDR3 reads CASTKGGLAGKETQYF. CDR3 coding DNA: TGTGCCAGCACCAAGGGAGGACTAGCGGGAAAAGAGACCCAGTACTTC.

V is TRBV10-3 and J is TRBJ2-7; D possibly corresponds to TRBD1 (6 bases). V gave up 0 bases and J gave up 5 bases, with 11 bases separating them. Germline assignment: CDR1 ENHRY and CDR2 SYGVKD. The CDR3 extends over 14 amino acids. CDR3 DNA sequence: TGTGCCATCAGTGAGTCAGGGGACAACCACGAGCAGTACTTC. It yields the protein CAISESGDNHEQYF.

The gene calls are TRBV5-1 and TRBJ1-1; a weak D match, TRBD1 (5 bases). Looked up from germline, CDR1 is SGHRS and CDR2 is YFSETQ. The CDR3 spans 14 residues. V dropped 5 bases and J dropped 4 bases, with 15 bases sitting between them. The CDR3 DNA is TGCGCCAGCAGTTCAGGGCGGAGGGGCACTGAAGCTTTCTTT. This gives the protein CASSSGRRGTEAFF. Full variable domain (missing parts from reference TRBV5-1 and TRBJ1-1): KAGVTQTPRYLIKTRGQQVTLSCSPISGHRSVSWYQQTPGQGLQFLFEYFSETQRNKGNFPGRFSGRQFSNSRSEMNVSTLELGDSALYLCASSSGRRGTEAFFGQGTRLTVV.